This T cell receptor beta chain emerged from a study of cytomegalovirus exposure and HLA in healthy donors. Study-wide results and limits: Later work showed greater clonal expansion in HLA-associated TCR beta chains than in equally common others. Among the sequence variants, a highly shared cluster was likely an artifact of sequencing.

As to this clone: Antigen unknown.

PCR employed 60 Vbeta and 13 Jbeta primers. The method was immunoSEQ multiplex PCR; TCRdb's version includes in-frame clones alone and lacks a portion of them. The sample has around 150,000 clones; 79% are singletons. The V gene end was trimmed by 6 bases and the J gene end by 3 bases; junction bases not matched to a gene: 5. The germline gives CDR1 SNHLY, CDR2 FYNNEI. The CDR3 extends over 15 amino acids. The sequence was obtained from a man in his fifties in good health and CMV-seropositive. The V and J genes are TRBV2 and TRBJ2-3; 11 nucleotides align to TRBD1. The specimen sequenced was PBMCs. As DNA, the CDR3 is TGTGCCAGCAGACCGGGACAGGGGGGTACAGATACGCAGTATTTT. Translating gives CASRPGQGGTDTQYF. The full variable domain, in which reference TRBV2 and TRBJ2-3 provide the parts outside the CDR3, is EPEVTQTPSHQVTQMGQEVILRCVPISNHLYFYWYRQILGQKVEFLVSFYNNEISEKSEIFDDQFSVERPDGSNFTLKIRSTKLEDSAMYFCASRPGQGGTDTQYFGPGTRLTVL.